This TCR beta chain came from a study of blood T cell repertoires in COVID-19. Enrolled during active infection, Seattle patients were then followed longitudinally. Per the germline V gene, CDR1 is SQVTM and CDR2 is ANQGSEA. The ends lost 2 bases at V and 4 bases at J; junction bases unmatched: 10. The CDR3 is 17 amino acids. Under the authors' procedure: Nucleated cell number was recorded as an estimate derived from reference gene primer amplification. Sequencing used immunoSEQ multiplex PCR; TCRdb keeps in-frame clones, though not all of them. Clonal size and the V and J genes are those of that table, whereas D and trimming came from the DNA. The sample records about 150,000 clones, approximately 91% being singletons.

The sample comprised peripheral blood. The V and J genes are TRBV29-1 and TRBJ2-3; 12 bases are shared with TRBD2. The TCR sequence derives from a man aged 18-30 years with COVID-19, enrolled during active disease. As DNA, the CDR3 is TGCAGCGTTGAACAACTGGAGACTAGCGGGAGCCCAGATACGCAGTATTTT. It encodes CSVEQLETSGSPDTQYF.